The 11 T cell receptor beta chains listed next were all sequenced from one sample in a study of OX40 agonist ivuxolimab in advanced cancers. Library preparation used the immunoSEQ multiplex PCR assay. TCRdb provides this immuneACCESS table in a form limited to in-frame rearrangements. Some clones are lacking; in checked studies, under half of them reflect an unresolved V gene, and why the rest are absent is not known. Here the sample has roughly 43,000 clones; roughly 88% occur a single time. Around 60% of the sample is held by the ten biggest clonotypes. The specimen was CD4+ or CD8+ T cells sorted from blood, collected in a trial of the OX40 agonist ivuxolimab. The source of these receptors is an adult with an advanced solid tumor such as melanoma, head and neck, liver or kidney cancer.

This clone was recorded only once. The chain has TRBV5-5 and TRBJ1-3, with a tentative D call TRBD1 (6 bases). The germline V and J ends were trimmed by 2 bases and 0 bases, with 12 bases remaining between them. The CDR3 sequence is 16 residues long. Germline V gene sequence: CDR1 SGHKS, CDR2 YYEKEE (reference sequence). The CDR3 here is CASSFEGRGSGNTIYF. The CDR3, as DNA: TGTGCCAGCAGCTTTGAAGGCAGGGGCTCTGGAAACACCATATATTTT.

V usage is TRBV28 and J usage is TRBJ2-3, with TRBD2 identical over 7 bases. CDR1 and CDR2 from the germline V gene are MDHEN and SYDVKM. With 5 bases clipped from V and 3 bases from J, the junction kept 5 bases outside the gene matches. The CDR3 covers 14 residues. The CDR3 loop reads CASSLWGGTDTQYF. The DNA of the CDR3 is TGTGCCAGCAGTCTCTGGGGGGGGACAGATACGCAGTATTTT.

The table lists this clone with a few counts. The rearrangement uses TRBV2 and TRBJ2-7; 7 bases align to TRBD2. The CDR3 is 11 amino acids. Germline-derived CDR1 and CDR2 are SNHLY and FYNNEI. Unmatched junction bases numbered 0, after V lost 6 bases and J lost 4 bases. CDR3 sequence (DNA): TGTGCCAGCAGGCGGGAGTACGAGCAGTACTTC. Its translation is CASRREYEQYF.

This chain uses TRBV6-6 with TRBJ2-1; unclear D gene. The V end lost 2 bases, the J end lost 7 bases, and 9 bases lay between the germline ends. Germline-derived CDR1 and CDR2 are MNHNY and SVGAGI (reference sequence). This CDR3 is built from 13 residues. The CDR3: CASSYGQANEQFF. DNA of the CDR3: TGTGCCAGCAGTTACGGTCAGGCGAATGAGCAGTTCTTC.

The chain has TRBV4-1 and TRBJ1-2, with 7 bases aligning to TRBD1. Per the germline V gene, CDR1 is MGHRA and CDR2 is YSYEKL. The CDR3 runs to 15 residues. Trimming at V came to 1 base and at J to 4 bases, leaving 6 bases not matched to a gene. The CDR3 protein is CASSQATTGRYGYTF. CDR3 nucleotide sequence: TGCGCCAGCAGCCAAGCGACGACAGGGCGCTATGGCTACACCTTC.

The chain combines TRBV6-5 with TRBJ2-7; 7 nucleotides agree with TRBD1. Trimming took 7 bases from V and 0 from J; bases not matched to a gene: 6. This CDR3 has 14 amino acids. Germline loops: CDR1 MNHEY, CDR2 SVGAGI. In nucleotides, the CDR3 is TGTGCCAGCACCAAGGGGGCTTTCTCCTACGAGCAGTACTTC. Its protein product is CASTKGAFSYEQYF.

J is TRBJ2-5 and V is TRBV30, with D perhaps matching TRBD1 (6 bases). The better agreement between TRBJ2-7 and the DNA end casts doubt on the J call. This CDR3 spans 12 amino acids. Germline-derived CDR1 and CDR2 are GTSNPN and SVGIG (reference sequence). The CDR3 nucleotides are TGTGCCTGGAGTGTACAGGGTGTCGAGCAGTACTTC. This codes for CAWSVQGVEQYF.

This rearrangement joins TRBV29-1 to TRBJ2-1; 8 nucleotides match TRBD2. This CDR3 region has 15 residues. The junction had 9 bases not matched to a gene; V was cut back by 3 bases and J by 5 bases. Germline-derived CDR1 and CDR2 are SQVTM and ANQGSEA. The CDR3 here is CSVERGSGINNEQFF. Written as DNA, the CDR3 is TGCAGCGTTGAGAGAGGTAGCGGGATCAACAATGAGCAGTTCTTC.

This clone was counted only a few times. The J gene is TRBJ2-7, the V gene TRBV5-1; the match to TRBD1 covers 7 bases. This CDR3 spans 15 amino acids. Germline V CDR1 and CDR2: SGHRS, YFSETQ. Germline trimming cut 6 bases from V and 6 bases from J; bases unmatched to any gene: 15. CDR3 loop: CASTAGGSLSGEQYF. CDR3 bases: TGCGCCAGCACGGCAGGGGGTTCCCTTTCGGGCGAGCAGTACTTC.

The chain employs TRBV19 and TRBJ2-1; D remains ambiguous. Trimming removed 3 bases at V and 0 bases at J, with 12 bases between. This CDR3 contains 16 residues. In germline, CDR1 is LNHDA, CDR2 SQIVND (reference sequence). CDR3 sequence reads: CASSMERQSSYNEQFF. CDR3 nucleotides: TGTGCCAGTAGTATGGAACGGCAAAGCTCCTACAATGAGCAGTTCTTC.

Here the CDR3 reads CASSYDFRGESEQFF. The CDR3 DNA reads as TGTGCCAGCAGTTACGACTTCAGAGGGGAAAGTGAGCAGTTCTTC. V is TRBV6-5 and J is TRBJ2-1; D could derive from TRBD1 or TRBD2 (5 bases each). Trimming removed 2 bases from V and 9 bases from J, with 17 bases in between. CDR3 length: 15 amino acids. Looked up from germline, CDR1 is MNHEY and CDR2 is SVGAGI.